The 32 T cell receptor beta chains below come from one sample, sequenced in a study of T-cell memory formation after mild COVID-19. TCRdb used MiXCR to reprocess the 5' RACE reads, holding one entry per CDR3 protein. The table has approximately 450,000 distinct CDR3 sequences, roughly 18% seen once; the top ten hold roughly an eighth. Input material: PBMCs or a T cell subset sorted from them (not recorded which). The receptors here all came from an adult woman who had mild COVID-19 (a few samples of this study predate the infection). Cell type and time point are not known.

This rearrangement joins TRBV7-2 to TRBJ1-1; D uncertain. Between the trimmed V and J ends, which lost 5 bases and 3 bases, there was a span of 10 bases. The germline gives CDR1 SGHTA, CDR2 FQGNSA. The CDR3 covers 13 residues. The CDR3 protein is CASSLQVYTEAFF. DNA of the CDR3: TGTGCCAGCAGCCTCCAGGTCTACACTGAAGCTTTCTTT.

The V gene is TRBV28, the J gene TRBJ1-2; D not resolved. V lost 8 bases, J lost 6 bases, and 13 bases lay in between. There are 12 residues in the CDR3. Germline CDR1 and CDR2: MDHEN and SYDVKM. The CDR3 DNA follows: TGTGCCAGCCATCCGGAGGGCCATGGCTACACCTTC. This translates into CASHPEGHGYTF.

This clonotype has only a few counts. The V and J genes are TRBV7-9 and TRBJ1-4, with 7 bases that match TRBD1. This CDR3 region has 14 residues. The V segment lost 5 bases and the J segment 7 bases; nucleotides outside the gene matches: 7. Germline V gene data show CDR1 as SEHNR and CDR2 as FQNEAQ (reference sequence). CDR3 protein: CASSQATGSEKLFF. The CDR3 DNA follows: TGTGCCAGCAGCCAGGCGACAGGGAGTGAAAAACTGTTTTTT. Filled out from reference TRBV7-9 and TRBJ1-4, the complete variable domain reads DTGVSQNPRHKITKRGQNVTFRCDPISEHNRLYWYRQTLGQGPEFLTYFQNEAQLEKSRLLSDRFSAERPKGSFSTLEIQRTEQGDSAMYLCASSQATGSEKLFFGSGTQLSVL.

This clonotype was seen only a few times. The V gene is TRBV7-6, the J gene TRBJ1-6; a weak D match, TRBD1 (5 bases). The CDR3 contains 15 residues. Germline CDR1 SGHVS, CDR2 FNYEAQ. V lost 4 bases and J 7 bases, leaving 14 bases between the germline ends. The CDR3 coding sequence is TGTGCCAGCAGCTCTTCCGGGGGGTGGAATTCACCCCTCCACTTT. This encodes CASSSSGGWNSPLHF.

The CDR3 DNA reads as TGTGCCAGCAGGGAAGGACAGGGTTTCACAGATACGCAGTATTTT. Translating it yields CASREGQGFTDTQYF. The V and J genes are TRBV11-2 and TRBJ2-3; 8 bases are shared with TRBD1. Unmatched junction bases numbered 7, after V lost 6 bases and J lost 2 bases. This CDR3 comprises 15 residues. Per the germline V gene, CDR1 is SGHAT and CDR2 is FQNNGV.

This clonotype turned up a few times. The J gene is TRBJ2-1, the V gene TRBV6-1; 7 positions agree with TRBD2. After removal of 4 bases from V and 3 bases from J, the junction contained 6 bases not matched to a gene. CDR1 and CDR2 from the germline V gene are MNHNS and SASEGT. The CDR3 is 15 amino acids. The CDR3 sequence is CASSVLAVDYNEQFF. The CDR3 DNA is TGTGCCAGCAGTGTCCTAGCGGTAGACTACAATGAGCAGTTCTTC.

In its sample, this clonotype was seen a few times. The chain uses TRBV5-1 and TRBJ1-4, with D hard to call. CDR1 SGHRS and CDR2 YFSETQ come from the germline V gene. The CDR3 sequence is 15 residues long. Trimming removed 1 base from V and 0 bases from J, with 7 bases in between. CDR3 in DNA: TGCGCCAGCAGCTTGACGGAGGCAACTAATGAAAAACTGTTTTTT. Translating gives CASSLTEATNEKLFF. The full variable domain, completed using reference TRBV5-1 and TRBJ1-4, is KAGVTQTPRYLIKTRGQQVTLSCSPISGHRSVSWYQQTPGQGLQFLFEYFSETQRNKGNFPGRFSGRQFSNSRSEMNVSTLELGDSALYLCASSLTEATNEKLFFGSGTQLSVL.

J is TRBJ2-7 and V is TRBV7-2, with D possibly being TRBD1 (6 bases). From germline, CDR1 is SGHTA and CDR2 FQGNSA. V was pared by 5 bases and J by 2 bases, with 13 bases between. The CDR3 is 14 amino acids. The CDR3 DNA follows: TGTGCCAGCAGCCAAGGGGGTCCTACCTACGAGCAGTACTTC. This sequence encodes CASSQGGPTYEQYF.

The CDR3: CSASRGQAGTTVQYF. CDR3 bases: TGCAGTGCTAGTCGGGGCCAAGCGGGGACCACCGTTCAGTACTTC. The chain joins TRBV20-1 to TRBJ2-4; 7 positions match TRBD2. The V segment lost 3 bases and the J segment 11 bases; nucleotides outside the gene matches: 16. Germline V gene sequence: CDR1 DFQATT, CDR2 SNEGSKA (reference sequence). The length of the CDR3 is 15 residues.

This clonotype was counted only a few times. This chain joins TRBV10-3 and TRBJ2-1; D tentatively reads TRBD1 or TRBD2 (5 bases each). Germline-derived CDR1 and CDR2 are ENHRY and SYGVKD. V gave up 6 bases and J gave up 9 bases, with 24 bases separating them. The CDR3 consists of 16 residues. CDR3 region: CAIREPGTPDPAEQFF. CDR3 DNA sequence: TGTGCCATCAGGGAACCCGGGACCCCCGACCCCGCTGAGCAGTTCTTC.

The chain joins TRBV7-9 to TRBJ2-7; D gene ambiguous. With 9 bases removed from V and 2 bases from J, the gap between germline ends came to 5 bases. The CDR3 contains 10 residues. Looked up from germline, CDR1 is SEHNR and CDR2 is FQNEAQ (reference sequence). The CDR3, as DNA: TGTGCCAGTGGTCCCTACGAGCAGTACTTC. It specifies CASGPYEQYF.

The chain employs TRBV12-3 or TRBV12-4 and TRBJ2-5; 7 bases map to TRBD2. The CDR3 contains 13 residues. V dropped 6 bases and J dropped 5; count of bases not matched to a gene: 6. The CDR3 protein is CASSRGGWETQYF. DNA for the CDR3: TGTGCCAGCAGCCGCGGGGGTTGGGAGACCCAGTACTTC.

This clonotype was seen more than once but under ten times. The chain couples TRBV12-3 or TRBV12-4 to TRBJ2-5, with 9 bases that match TRBD2. V lost 2 bases to trimming and J lost 5 bases; unmatched junction nucleotides: 9. This CDR3 is 16 amino acids long. The CDR3 is CASSLLGLAGMETQYF. For the CDR3, the DNA is TGTGCCAGCAGTTTATTAGGGCTAGCGGGAATGGAGACCCAGTACTTC.

The rearrangement joins TRBV4-1 to TRBJ2-7; maybe TRBD2 (6 bases). This CDR3 is 14 amino acids long. The V and J ends lost 5 bases and 9 bases respectively, with 20 bases between them. Germline values: CDR1 MGHRA, CDR2 YSYEKL. The DNA for the CDR3 is TGCGCCAGCAGCGCCGGGACTGGATTACGAGGGCAGTACTTC. Its translation: CASSAGTGLRGQYF.

This clonotype was seen only a few times. The V gene is TRBV20-1, the J gene TRBJ2-1; D gene unclear. V shed 1 base and J shed 8 bases, with 12 bases lying between them. The length of the CDR3 is 13 residues. Per germline, CDR1 DFQATT and CDR2 SNEGSKA (reference sequence). In DNA form, the CDR3 reads TGCAGTGCTAGAGGAGAATTCCCAGATGAGCAGTTCTTC. This translates into CSARGEFPDEQFF.

This clonotype has only a few counts. The V and J genes are TRBV3-1 and TRBJ2-2; TRBD2 matches 7 bases. Trimming took 7 bases from V and 2 from J; bases not matched to a gene: 10. This CDR3 is 16 amino acids long. CDR1 is LGHDT and CDR2 is YNNKEL in the germline V gene (reference sequence). The CDR3 loop is CASTDRGRANTGELFF. CDR3 sequence (DNA): TGTGCCAGCACCGACCGCGGGAGAGCAAACACCGGGGAGCTGTTTTTT.

This clonotype was detected ten times or more. The rearrangement links TRBV6-2 or TRBV6-3 to TRBJ1-1, with a weak D call TRBD1 (6 bases). Germline V CDR1 and CDR2: MNHEY, SVGEGT. The CDR3 extends over 16 amino acids. Trimming took off 6 bases at V and 6 bases at J, with 23 bases between the two ends. CDR3 coding DNA: TGTGCCAGCAGCAAACTCTTGACAGGAAGGGACGCTGAAGCTTTCTTT. Residues: CASSKLLTGRDAEAFF.

The gene calls are TRBV4-2 and TRBJ2-7; TRBD2 is a possible D gene (6 bases). This CDR3 contains 13 residues. The V gene lost 8 bases and the J gene lost 2 bases, with 13 bases spanning the gap. Germline CDR1 is LGHNA and CDR2 is YNFKEQ. CDR3 in DNA: TGTGCCAGCTTCGGAGGGCCGGCCTACGAGCAGTACTTC. It is translated as CASFGGPAYEQYF.

This clonotype turned up a few times. The V call is TRBV7-2, the J call TRBJ2-3; TRBD1 matches 7 bases. CDR1 SGHTA and CDR2 FQGNSA come from the germline V gene. The V segment lost 1 base and the J segment 5 bases; nucleotides outside the gene matches: 6. This CDR3 is built from 15 residues. In DNA form, the CDR3 reads TGTGCCAGCAGCTTAGGACAGGGCCTGTTAGATACGCAGTATTTT. Amino acids: CASSLGQGLLDTQYF.

The V call is TRBV12-3 or TRBV12-4, the J call TRBJ2-5; 7 positions agree with TRBD2. The CDR3 spans 15 residues. The V and J ends lost 5 bases and 1 base, in that order; junction bases with no gene match: 7. In DNA, the CDR3 is TGTGCCAGCAGTCGGGGGGTAGGGCTCCAAGAGACCCAGTACTTC. The encoded protein is CASSRGVGLQETQYF.

This chain links TRBV7-9 with TRBJ1-4, with D maybe TRBD1 (5 bases). The CDR3 covers 15 residues. V was trimmed by 4 bases and J by 4 bases, leaving 13 bases between them. Germline V gene sequence: CDR1 SEHNR, CDR2 FQNEAQ (reference sequence). CDR3 sequence: CASSSWDGFNEKLFF. CDR3 in DNA: TGTGCCAGCAGCTCGTGGGACGGGTTTAATGAAAAACTGTTTTTT.

The table lists this clonotype with a few counts. The V gene is TRBV10-3, the J gene TRBJ2-1; D might be TRBD1 or TRBD2, each matching 5 bases. The CDR3 contains 13 residues. Germline V CDR1 and CDR2: ENHRY, SYGVKD. V lost 7 bases and J lost 5, with 12 bases in between. Here the CDR3 reads CAIKIGADNEQFF. DNA for the CDR3: TGTGCCATCAAAATCGGGGCAGACAATGAGCAGTTCTTC.

The gene calls are TRBV7-6 and TRBJ2-7, with D perhaps TRBD1 or TRBD2 (5 bases each). V gave up 5 bases and J gave up 5 bases, with 22 bases separating them. Germline loops: CDR1 SGHVS, CDR2 FNYEAQ. The CDR3 spans 16 residues. The CDR3 DNA is TGTGCCAGCAGCCACCGGGCTGGGGGTTTAACGAACGAGCAGTACTTC. It specifies CASSHRAGGLTNEQYF. The full variable domain, rest sourced from reference TRBV7-6 and TRBJ2-7, is GAGVSQSPRYKVTKRGQDVALRCDPISGHVSLYWYRQALGQGPEFLTYFNYEAQQDKSGLPNDRFSAERPEGSISTLTIQRTEQRDSAMYRCASSHRAGGLTNEQYFGPGTRLTVT.

The chain couples TRBV19 to TRBJ2-2; D gene unclear. This CDR3 is built from 16 residues. Trimming cost V 1 base and J 3 bases, with 12 bases left between them. Germline lookup yields CDR1 LNHDA and CDR2 SQIVND (reference sequence). The CDR3 DNA reads TGTGCCAGTAGTATAGTTAGGCCCATCGACACCGGGGAGCTGTTTTTT. It specifies CASSIVRPIDTGELFF.

This clonotype was seen a handful of times. This sequence joins TRBV5-1 and TRBJ2-7; a possible D gene is TRBD2 (6 bases). Germline V gene data show CDR1 as SGHRS and CDR2 as YFSETQ. V was shortened by 3 bases and J by 0 bases, with 16 bases between the two germline ends. This CDR3 comprises 16 residues. As DNA, the CDR3 is TGCGCCAGCAGCTCCTCCGGGGGACTGAGCTCCTACGAGCAGTACTTC. This encodes CASSSSGGLSSYEQYF.

The V gene is TRBV5-1, the J gene TRBJ1-1; D uncertain. CDR3 size: 12 residues. V gave up 1 base and J gave up 11 bases, with 12 bases separating them. CDR1 SGHRS and CDR2 YFSETQ come from the germline V gene. CDR3 residues: CASSLNGGGAFF. CDR3 nucleotides: TGCGCCAGCAGCTTGAATGGCGGTGGGGCTTTCTTT.

This clonotype was counted a few times. This chain joins TRBV12-3 or TRBV12-4 and TRBJ2-5, with 7 bases aligning to TRBD2. This CDR3 region has 17 residues. J lost 7 bases, V lost 8 bases, and 22 bases had no gene match. In nucleotides, the CDR3 is TGTGCCAGCGCCACCGGGCCCCTAGCGGCAGACCTGGGGACCCAGTACTTC. Its translation: CASATGPLAADLGTQYF.

J is TRBJ2-6 and V is TRBV7-9; D uncertain. The germline CDR1 and CDR2 sequences are SEHNR and FQNEAQ (reference sequence). This CDR3 is 15 amino acids long. The V end was cut by 7 bases, the J end by 12 bases, with 22 bases between. The CDR3, as DNA: TGTGCCAGCACTGATGGGCCCTCTACCCAACGCGTCCTGACTTTC. This encodes CASTDGPSTQRVLTF.

The chain carries TRBV6-2 or TRBV6-3 and TRBJ2-7; TRBD2 agrees at 8 bases. The germline gives CDR1 MNHEY, CDR2 SVGEGT. The CDR3 runs 11 residues. Losses at the gene ends were 6 bases for V and 9 bases for J; bases not matched to a gene: 4. CDR3 coding DNA: TGTGCCAGCAGCCAGACTAGCGCGCAGTACTTC. Its translation: CASSQTSAQYF.

The chain recombines TRBV6-5 with TRBJ2-7; D might be TRBD1 (5 bases). Trimming pared 3 bases from V and 5 bases from J, leaving 14 bases between. Germline values: CDR1 MNHEY, CDR2 SVGAGI. CDR3 length: 14 amino acids. The CDR3 bases are TGTGCCAGCAGTTATGGTAAGGGGTACCACGAGCAGTACTTC. Translating gives CASSYGKGYHEQYF.

This clonotype was detected a few times. The chain uses TRBV6-5 and TRBJ2-1; the D gene is possibly TRBD2 (7 bases). The V end lost 7 bases, the J end lost 8 bases, and 15 bases lay between the germline ends. This CDR3 is 13 amino acids long. CDR1 and CDR2 (germline): MNHEY, SVGAGI. The CDR3 reads CASTQGGVHEQFF. CDR3 DNA: TGTGCCAGCACCCAAGGGGGGGTCCATGAGCAGTTCTTC.

This clonotype was observed a handful of times. The genes are TRBV30 and TRBJ1-2; a weak D match, TRBD1 (6 bases). Germline V CDR1 and CDR2: GTSNPN, SVGIG (reference sequence). V gave up 0 bases and J gave up 7 bases, with 18 bases separating them. The CDR3 extends over 15 amino acids. In DNA form, the CDR3 reads TGTGCCTGGAGTGTATGGAGGGGGGAATGGAGTGGCTACACCTTC. Encoded protein: CAWSVWRGEWSGYTF.